Below are 32 T cell receptor beta chains sequenced from a single sample in a study of cytotoxic CD8 clonotypes in ibrutinib-treated CLL. Assay used: immunoSEQ multiplex PCR; TCRdb lists only in-frame clones, some missing. The sample shows about 35,000 clones, 71% of them seen only once. Specimen: PBMCs, collected at disease progression, from a patient treated with ibrutinib. The source of these receptors is a human donor with chronic lymphocytic leukemia.

The gene calls are TRBV6-6 and TRBJ2-6, with D hard to call. The V end lost 6 bases, the J end lost 4 bases, and 10 bases lay between the germline ends. The length of the CDR3 is 14 residues. Germline V gene sequence: CDR1 MNHNY, CDR2 SVGAGI (reference sequence). The CDR3, as DNA: TGTGCCAGCAGCAACCCTACGGGGGCCAACGTCCTGACTTTC. Translating it yields CASSNPTGANVLTF.

The rearrangement joins TRBV5-1 to TRBJ2-1; 10 positions agree with TRBD2. The CDR3 spans 18 residues. Germline V gives CDR1 SGHRS, CDR2 YFSETQ. With 3 bases clipped from V and 5 bases from J, the junction kept 14 bases outside the gene matches. The CDR3 region is CASSYLSVERGGDNEQFF. CDR3 coding DNA: TGCGCCAGCAGCTATTTGTCTGTGGAGCGGGGGGGAGACAATGAGCAGTTCTTC. Looking up the rest from reference TRBV5-1 and TRBJ2-1 gives the full variable domain: KAGVTQTPRYLIKTRGQQVTLSCSPISGHRSVSWYQQTPGQGLQFLFEYFSETQRNKGNFPGRFSGRQFSNSRSEMNVSTLELGDSALYLCASSYLSVERGGDNEQFFGPGTRLTVL.

The chain joins TRBV6-1 to TRBJ1-1; possible D gene TRBD1, 5 bases. V dropped 1 base and J dropped 5 bases, with 11 bases sitting between them. The length of the CDR3 is 14 residues. The germline CDR1 and CDR2 sequences are MNHNS and SASEGT. CDR3 region: CASSEGGGRTEAFF. Here the CDR3 DNA reads TGTGCCAGCAGTGAAGGGGGGGGAAGGACTGAAGCTTTCTTT.

V gene TRBV4-2 combines with J gene TRBJ1-2; D not resolved. The germline CDR1 and CDR2 sequences are LGHNA and YNFKEQ. The CDR3 consists of 18 residues. The V end lost 1 base, the J end lost 6 bases, and 24 bases lay between the germline ends. CDR3 sequence reads: CASSQGGSGQLTRDGYTF. CDR3 in DNA: TGTGCCAGCAGCCAAGGAGGGTCTGGGCAGTTAACTAGGGATGGCTACACCTTC.

This chain connects TRBV10-1 to TRBJ2-7; 8 positions match TRBD1. The CDR3 consists of 14 residues. The germline V gene encodes CDR1 WNHNN and CDR2 SYGVQD (reference sequence). The ends lost 3 bases at V and 4 bases at J; junction bases unmatched: 5. The CDR3 DNA follows: TGCGCCAGCAGTGACATCGGACAGGGTTACGAGCAGTACTTC. Translated: CASSDIGQGYEQYF.

The chain couples TRBV5-1 to TRBJ2-7; TRBD2 aligns across 7 bases. J gave up 0 bases and V 0 bases, and 6 bases lay outside the gene matches. CDR3 length equals 16 residues. Germline values: CDR1 SGHRS, CDR2 YFSETQ. DNA for the CDR3: TGCGCCAGCAGCTTGGAACGGCGGGGGTCCTCCTACGAGCAGTACTTC. Its translation is CASSLERRGSSYEQYF. Full variable domain (rest looked up from reference TRBV5-1 and TRBJ2-7): KAGVTQTPRYLIKTRGQQVTLSCSPISGHRSVSWYQQTPGQGLQFLFEYFSETQRNKGNFPGRFSGRQFSNSRSEMNVSTLELGDSALYLCASSLERRGSSYEQYFGPGTRLTVT.

The V call is TRBV29-1, the J call TRBJ2-3; D not resolved. V gave up 8 bases and J gave up 1 base, with 10 bases separating them. This CDR3 region has 12 residues. Germline CDR1 SQVTM, CDR2 ANQGSEA. DNA of the CDR3: TGCAGCCTCCTGGAAGGCACAGATACGCAGTATTTT. This sequence encodes CSLLEGTDTQYF.

The gene calls are TRBV5-1 and TRBJ1-2; tentative D call: TRBD1 (6 bases). The CDR3 has 14 residues. Trimming removed 3 bases from V and 8 bases from J, with 17 bases in between. Germline V gene lookup returns CDR1 SGHRS and CDR2 YFSETQ. As DNA, the CDR3 is TGCGCCAGCAGCTCACAGGGTGGAGTTGGAGGCTACACCTTC. This gives the protein CASSSQGGVGGYTF.

In its sample, this clone was seen once. The J gene is TRBJ1-2, the V gene TRBV5-1, with 7 bases identical to TRBD1. There are 13 residues in the CDR3. The germline gives CDR1 SGHRS, CDR2 YFSETQ. V was pared by 0 bases and J by 4 bases, with 0 bases of the junction left unmatched. This CDR3 is CASSLEGAYGYTF. The CDR3 DNA reads TGCGCCAGCAGCTTGGAGGGGGCCTATGGCTACACCTTC.

The chain links TRBV5-6 to TRBJ2-1; D is possibly TRBD1 (6 bases). The CDR3 contains 12 residues. CDR1 and CDR2 (germline): SGHDT, YYEEEE. V lost 4 bases to trimming and J lost 10 bases, with 12 bases between them. The CDR3, as DNA: TGTGCCAGCAGCACGGACAGATTCGAGCAGTTCTTC. This encodes CASSTDRFEQFF.

This clone was seen once. Here the CDR3 reads CASSSGAGKNSPLHF. DNA for the CDR3: TGCGCCAGCAGCTCGGGGGCGGGAAAGAATTCACCCCTCCACTTT. J is TRBJ1-6 and V is TRBV5-1; tentatively, D is TRBD1 (6 bases). There are 15 residues in the CDR3. Germline V CDR1 and CDR2: SGHRS, YFSETQ. Trimming cost V 3 bases and J 7 bases, with 14 bases left between them.

There are a few counts of this clone. The genes are TRBV29-1 and TRBJ2-7; 8 nucleotides line up with TRBD1. Trimming at V came to 6 bases and at J to 3 bases, leaving 7 bases not matched to a gene. Germline CDR1 is SQVTM and CDR2 is ANQGSEA. The CDR3 spans 13 residues. For the CDR3, the DNA is TGCAGCGTCGGGACAGGAGAGGGCTACGAGCAGTACTTC. It yields the protein CSVGTGEGYEQYF.

This clone was found a few times. The genes are TRBV19 and TRBJ1-1, with D perhaps matching TRBD1 (6 bases). This CDR3 is built from 14 residues. Trimming left V 2 bases short and J 1 base short, with 8 bases between. CDR1 and CDR2 (germline): LNHDA, SQIVND (reference sequence). CDR3 in amino acids: CASSIQGPNTEAFF. The CDR3 coding sequence is TGTGCCAGTAGTATACAGGGGCCGAACACTGAAGCTTTCTTT.

The chain recombines TRBV5-6 with TRBJ2-7; D unresolved. Trimming cost V 0 bases and J 5 bases, with 12 bases left between them. In germline, CDR1 is SGHDT, CDR2 YYEEEE. The CDR3 loop spans 14 amino acids. The CDR3 here is CASSLVGESHEQYF. The CDR3 DNA sequence: TGTGCCAGCAGCTTGGTGGGCGAGTCCCACGAGCAGTACTTC.

The CDR3 reads CASSLSGGTYNSPLHF. DNA for the CDR3: TGTGCCAGCAGCCTGTCCGGGGGTACCTATAATTCACCCCTCCACTTT. The rearrangement joins TRBV5-4 to TRBJ1-6; TRBD1 is a possible D gene (5 bases). In germline, CDR1 is SGHNT, CDR2 YYREEE (reference sequence). V shed 4 bases and J shed 2 bases, with 13 bases lying between them. The CDR3 contains 16 residues.

This clone was counted once. The chain recombines TRBV7-8 with TRBJ1-6; TRBD1 matches at 7 bases. The junction had 5 bases not matched to a gene; V was cut back by 5 bases and J by 7 bases. Germline V gene sequence: CDR1 SGHVS, CDR2 FQNEAQ. The CDR3 has 14 amino acids. The CDR3 protein is CASSMGTANSPLHF. DNA for the CDR3: TGTGCCAGCAGCATGGGGACAGCCAATTCACCCCTCCACTTT.

The chain carries TRBV7-6 and TRBJ2-3, with D hard to call. This CDR3 has 12 residues. Germline V gene data show CDR1 as SGHVS and CDR2 as FNYEAQ. V shed 4 bases and J shed 2 bases, with 4 bases lying between them. Here the CDR3 DNA reads TGTGCCAGCAGCTCACACACAGATACGCAGTATTTT. Translating gives CASSSHTDTQYF.

V is TRBV7-9 and J is TRBJ1-1; D ambiguous. Germline values: CDR1 SEHNR, CDR2 FQNEAQ (reference sequence). With 1 base removed from V and 4 bases from J, the gap between germline ends came to 19 bases. This CDR3 has 17 residues. The CDR3: CASSLERRWNRGTEAFF. The DNA for the CDR3 is TGTGCCAGCAGCTTAGAACGACGGTGGAATCGCGGCACTGAAGCTTTCTTT.

This clone was detected once. CDR3 DNA: TGTGCCAGCAGCTTAGGTCGGGGTGCGCATGAAAAACTGTTTTTT. Its protein is CASSLGRGAHEKLFF. V usage is TRBV7-7 and J usage is TRBJ1-4, with unresolved D. Germline lookup yields CDR1 SSHAT and CDR2 FNYEAQ (reference sequence). This CDR3 spans 15 amino acids. Trimming cost V 1 base and J 6 bases, with 12 bases left between them.

J is TRBJ1-5 and V is TRBV27; D remains ambiguous. Looked up from germline, CDR1 is MNHEY and CDR2 is SMNVEV (reference sequence). CDR3 length: 14 residues. V lost 3 bases, J lost 2 bases, and 8 bases lay in between. The CDR3 protein is CASSFVVGNQPQHF. The CDR3 region has the DNA TGTGCCAGCAGTTTTGTAGTGGGCAATCAGCCCCAGCATTTT.

This clone was seen a few times. The chain employs TRBV6-1 and TRBJ1-6; D is undetermined. Germline CDR1 is MNHNS and CDR2 is SASEGT. Trimming stripped 2 bases from V and 0 bases from J, with 11 bases between. The CDR3 consists of 17 residues. This chain's CDR3 is CASSETLPSSYNSPLHF. The CDR3, as DNA: TGTGCCAGCAGTGAAACTCTCCCGAGCTCCTATAATTCACCCCTCCACTTT.

The chain carries TRBV11-3 and TRBJ1-5, with D unclear. Between the trimmed V and J ends, which lost 6 bases and 0 bases, there was a span of 9 bases. CDR1 is SGHNT, CDR2 YENEEA, per germline. This CDR3 region has 14 residues. The DNA of the CDR3 is TGTGCCAGCAGAGATCTCAATAGCAATCAGCCCCAGCATTTT. Protein: CASRDLNSNQPQHF.

The J gene is TRBJ1-2, the V gene TRBV29-1; D is unresolved. The V and J ends lost 3 bases and 2 bases respectively, with 7 bases between them. The germline V gene has CDR1 SQVTM and CDR2 ANQGSEA. The CDR3 sequence is 12 residues long. CDR3 protein: CSVDPMNYGYTF. The CDR3 bases are TGCAGCGTTGATCCGATGAACTATGGCTACACCTTC.

This clone was observed many times. The chain carries TRBV19 and TRBJ1-1; tentative D call: TRBD1 (5 bases). Germline V CDR1 and CDR2: LNHDA, SQIVND (reference sequence). CDR3 length: 14 residues. Deletions cut 7 bases from V and 8 bases from J, with 20 bases between. CDR3 amino acids: CASIRVQTGSEAFF. The CDR3, as DNA: TGTGCCAGTATCAGGGTTCAAACGGGGTCAGAAGCTTTCTTT.

This clone came up a few times. The chain links TRBV5-1 to TRBJ2-1; the D gene is possibly TRBD2 (5 bases). Trimming shortened V by 3 bases and J by 4 bases, and 11 bases separated the two germline ends. This CDR3 has 14 amino acids. CDR1 is SGHRS, CDR2 YFSETQ, per germline. CDR3 amino acids: CASSSGLDYNEQFF. CDR3 DNA sequence: TGCGCCAGCAGCTCCGGACTTGATTACAATGAGCAGTTCTTC.

The V and J genes are TRBV11-2 and TRBJ1-6; weak D call: TRBD1 (5 bases). Germline V gene lookup returns CDR1 SGHAT and CDR2 FQNNGV. V dropped 5 bases and J dropped 6 bases, with 11 bases sitting between them. The CDR3 loop spans 14 amino acids. CDR3 residues: CASSLRDANSPLHF. As DNA, the CDR3 is TGTGCCAGCAGCCTCCGGGACGCTAATTCACCCCTCCACTTT. Drawing the rest from reference TRBV11-2 and TRBJ1-6, the complete variable domain is EAGVAQSPRYKIIEKRQSVAFWCNPISGHATLYWYQQILGQGPKLLIQFQNNGVVDDSQLPKDRFSAERLKGVDSTLKIQPAKLEDSAVYLCASSLRDANSPLHFGNGTRLTVT.

The chain links TRBV27 to TRBJ1-2, with 7 nucleotides matching TRBD1. The J segment lost 3 bases and the V segment lost 5 bases, leaving 9 bases of the junction unmatched. The V gene's germline CDR1 is MNHEY and CDR2 SMNVEV (reference sequence). The CDR3 has 15 residues. The CDR3 protein is CASSKERGLYYGYTF. As DNA, the CDR3 is TGTGCCAGCAGTAAAGAGAGGGGGCTTTACTATGGCTACACCTTC.

The J gene is TRBJ1-6, the V gene TRBV9; 11 bases are a match to TRBD1. The V gene's germline CDR1 is SGDLS and CDR2 YYNGEE. V lost 4 bases and J lost 7; bases outside the gene matches: 4. The CDR3 contains 15 residues. The chain's CDR3 is CASSLGQGANSPLHF. In nucleotides, the CDR3 is TGTGCCAGCAGCTTAGGACAGGGGGCAAATTCACCCCTCCACTTT.

This clone was detected only a few times. The rearrangement uses TRBV29-1 and TRBJ1-2; D not certain. Germline CDR1 is SQVTM and CDR2 is ANQGSEA. V lost 0 bases and J lost 5, with 10 bases in between. The CDR3 contains 13 residues. The chain's CDR3 is CSVEDHGGYGYTF. The CDR3 nucleotides read TGCAGCGTTGAAGATCATGGCGGATATGGCTACACCTTC.

The V and J genes are TRBV5-1 and TRBJ2-7; D is possibly TRBD1 (5 bases). The V gene lost 0 bases and the J gene lost 3 bases, with 7 bases spanning the gap. This CDR3 is built from 13 residues. In germline, CDR1 is SGHRS, CDR2 YFSETQ. The CDR3 reads CASSLAGHYEQYF. The CDR3 DNA is TGCGCCAGCAGCTTGGCCGGACACTACGAGCAGTACTTC.

J is TRBJ2-2 and V is TRBV4-1; D is uncertain. The CDR3 runs to 14 residues. CDR1 and CDR2 (germline): MGHRA, YSYEKL. With 1 base removed from V and 3 bases from J, the gap between germline ends came to 6 bases. The CDR3 bases are TGCGCCAGCAGCCAAGGAGAATACACCGGGGAGCTGTTTTTT. Translated: CASSQGEYTGELFF.

The V call is TRBV11-3, the J call TRBJ2-5; 7 bases are a match to TRBD1. Looked up from germline, CDR1 is SGHNT and CDR2 is YENEEA. The CDR3 extends over 14 amino acids. With 4 bases clipped from V and 4 bases from J, the junction kept 6 bases outside the gene matches. CDR3: CASSYWTGGETQYF. CDR3 in DNA: TGTGCCAGCAGCTACTGGACAGGCGGAGAGACCCAGTACTTC.